Here is one T cell receptor beta chain with its context. Its target is not known. The read finishes 3 residues shy of the CDR3 end, and the germline J gene is used to complete it. The sample originates from a study of T cells in women clearing cervical HPV infection. Study conclusions and caveats: Effector/memory and HPV-specific T cells were not isolated, and association timing is unknown. CIN3+ cases had significantly higher TCR repertoire richness than controls, but evenness did not differ.

V dropped 7 bases and J dropped 2; count of bases not matched to a gene: 3. Germline CDR1 reads SQVTM; CDR2 reads ANQGSEA. CDR3 length: 12 amino acids. The protocol was immunoSEQ multiplex PCR, while the TCRdb copy is restricted to in-frame clones and leaves out a portion. Here the sample table reports some 25,000 clones. The V gene is TRBV29-1, the J gene TRBJ2-5; 8 bases line up with TRBD1. The sequencing sample was made of blood buffy coat. This TCR came from a woman between 18 and 69 years old with a cervical HPV16 infection that either progressed to CIN3+ or cleared (not recorded which). CDR3 bases read: TGCAGCGCGGACAGGGCGCAAGAGACC. Its protein is CSADRAQET. The entire CDR3 protein is CSADRAQETQYF. Full variable domain (outside the CDR3, taken from reference TRBV29-1 and TRBJ2-5): SAVISQKPSRDICQRGTSLTIQCQVDSQVTMMFWYRQQPGQSLTLIATANQGSEATYESGFVIDKFPISRPNLTFSTLTVSNMSPEDSSIYLCSADRAQETQYFGPGTRLLVL.